This T cell receptor beta chain originates from a study of cytomegalovirus exposure and HLA in healthy donors. About this clone: Its antigen is undetermined.

Researchers ran the PCR with 60 Vbeta and 13 Jbeta primers. Generated by immunoSEQ multiplex PCR, the TCRdb table keeps only in-frame clones and is missing some. The data show around 190,000 clones, about 69% seen once. Study observations and caveats: Serostatus for CMV was the only available immune exposure information. Reportedly, cytomegalovirus status was diagnosed with high sensitivity and specificity. Later analysis demonstrated an association between a missense DCLRE1C variant and TCR beta V- and J-gene trimming.

This CDR3 has 13 amino acids. Trimming stripped 6 bases from V and 8 bases from J, with 13 bases between. Germline CDR1 and CDR2: MDHEN and SYDVKM. The chain uses TRBV28 and TRBJ1-4; D is ambiguous. This receptor was taken from a man aged 25 to 45 in good health and CMV-seropositive. The material sequenced was PBMCs. The CDR3 reads CASRIGRREKLFF. Written as DNA, the CDR3 is TGTGCCAGCAGAATAGGGCGGAGGGAAAAACTGTTTTTT.